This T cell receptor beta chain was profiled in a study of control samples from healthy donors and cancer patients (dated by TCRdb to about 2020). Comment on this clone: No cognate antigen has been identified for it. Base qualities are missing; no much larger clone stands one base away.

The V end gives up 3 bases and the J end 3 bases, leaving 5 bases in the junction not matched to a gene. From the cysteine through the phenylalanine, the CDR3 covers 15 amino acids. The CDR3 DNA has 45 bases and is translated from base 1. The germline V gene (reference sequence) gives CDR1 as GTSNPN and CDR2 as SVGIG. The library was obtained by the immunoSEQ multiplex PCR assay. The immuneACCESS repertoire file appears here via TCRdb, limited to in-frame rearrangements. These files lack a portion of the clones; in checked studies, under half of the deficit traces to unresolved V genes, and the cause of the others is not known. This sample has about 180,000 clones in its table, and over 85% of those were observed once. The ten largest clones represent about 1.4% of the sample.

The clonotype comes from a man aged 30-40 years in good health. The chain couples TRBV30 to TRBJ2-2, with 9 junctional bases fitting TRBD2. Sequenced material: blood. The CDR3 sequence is CAWRAGGRDTGELFF. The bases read TGTGCCTGGAGGGCGGGGGGGCGAGACACCGGGGAGCTGTTTTTT.